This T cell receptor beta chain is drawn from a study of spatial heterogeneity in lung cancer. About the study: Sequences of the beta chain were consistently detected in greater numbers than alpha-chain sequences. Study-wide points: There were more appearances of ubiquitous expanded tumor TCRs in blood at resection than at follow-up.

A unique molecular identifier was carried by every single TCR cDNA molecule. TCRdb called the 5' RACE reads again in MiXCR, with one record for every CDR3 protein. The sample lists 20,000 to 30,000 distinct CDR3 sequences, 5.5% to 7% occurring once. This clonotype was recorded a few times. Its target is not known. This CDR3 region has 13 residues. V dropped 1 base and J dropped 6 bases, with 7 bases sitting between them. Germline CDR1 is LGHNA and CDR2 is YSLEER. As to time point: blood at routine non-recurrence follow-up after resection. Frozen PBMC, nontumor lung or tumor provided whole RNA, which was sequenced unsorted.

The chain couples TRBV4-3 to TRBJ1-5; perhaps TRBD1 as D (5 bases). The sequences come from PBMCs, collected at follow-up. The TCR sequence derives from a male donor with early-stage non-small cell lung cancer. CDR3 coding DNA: TGCGCCAGCAGCCAAGGGGGGGTTCAGCCCCAGCATTTT. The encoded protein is CASSQGGVQPQHF.